The entry that follows covers one T cell receptor (beta chain) sequence. What it recognizes is unknown. The entry originates in a study of T cell responses to AZD1222 COVID-19 vaccine. Turning to the study itself: Samples with a second dose at about 4 or about 12 weeks were pooled together.

Study-wide points: Seropositive at baseline were only 5 to 7 AZD1222 recipients. CD4 TCRs associated with vaccination spanned spike, dominating at 160-218 and 743-854. Spike-specific TCR breadth and depth rose after two AZD1222 doses.

Per the germline V gene, CDR1 is MNHEY and CDR2 is SVGAGI. The CDR3 covers 15 residues. Trimming stripped 8 bases from V and 0 bases from J, with 14 bases between. The repertoire was sequenced with immunoSEQ multiplex PCR; TCRdb's copy has only in-frame clones and lacks some. The data contain about 85,000 clones, 65% to 90% of them singletons. The chain links TRBV6-5 to TRBJ1-5; D is unclear. The clonotype originates from an adult in good health. The specimen was peripheral blood, collected on day 0 of AZD1222 vaccination. CDR3 region: CASGVAPDSNQPQHF. CDR3 sequence (DNA): TGTGCCAGCGGGGTCGCCCCGGATAGCAATCAGCCCCAGCATTTT.